The clone carrying this T cell receptor beta chain was seen only a few times. This entry belongs to a study of cytomegalovirus exposure and HLA in healthy donors. This CDR3 has 14 amino acids. With 5 bases clipped from V and 0 bases from J, the junction kept 4 bases outside the gene matches. Germline CDR1 reads SGHNT; CDR2 reads YYREEE (reference sequence). The PCR employed 60 Vbeta primers together with 13 Jbeta primers. Measured with immunoSEQ multiplex PCR; TCRdb has only the in-frame clones, and not every one. The table records around 100,000 clones, roughly four fifths of them present only once. The rearrangement uses TRBV5-4 and TRBJ2-7, with TRBD2 matching over 8 bases. The sample taken for sequencing was PBMCs. The receptor's source is a man in his forties in good health and CMV-seronegative. The DNA of the CDR3 is TGTGCCAGCAGGGAGCGGGGGAGCTCCTACGAGCAGTACTTC. Amino acids: CASRERGSSYEQYF.